These 30 T cell receptor beta chains came from one sample sequenced in a study of cytomegalovirus exposure and HLA in healthy donors (dated by TCRdb to about 2017). Library method: the immunoSEQ multiplex PCR assay. For the multiplex PCR, a mixture combining 60 forward primers for TCR Vbeta segments and 13 reverse primers for TCR Jbeta segments was used. TCRdb took this table from immuneACCESS and kept in-frame rearrangements with V and J called. Such tables lack part of the clones; where checked against another copy, unresolved V genes explain under half of the gap, and the rest is unexplained. The sample's clone listing holds about 130,000 clones. Clones ranked in the top ten supply 1% of the sample. Specimen: PBMCs. The receptors were gathered from a man aged 18 to 30 in good health and CMV-seronegative.

CDR3 nucleotide sequence: TGCGCCAGCAGCTTGGCAAGTCCTGGGACAGGGATAAACTATGGCTACACCTTC. Its protein product is CASSLASPGTGINYGYTF. The rearrangement uses TRBV5-1 and TRBJ1-2; TRBD1 matches 9 bases. CDR1 and CDR2 (germline): SGHRS, YFSETQ. After removal of 0 bases from V and 2 bases from J, the junction contained 11 bases not matched to a gene. This CDR3 contains 18 residues. Variable domain in full (rest from reference TRBV5-1 and TRBJ1-2): KAGVTQTPRYLIKTRGQQVTLSCSPISGHRSVSWYQQTPGQGLQFLFEYFSETQRNKGNFPGRFSGRQFSNSRSEMNVSTLELGDSALYLCASSLASPGTGINYGYTFGSGTRLTVV.

V gene TRBV10-3 combines with J gene TRBJ1-6; 7 bases align to TRBD1. After removal of 5 bases from V and 7 bases from J, the junction contained 5 bases not matched to a gene. Germline CDR1 ENHRY, CDR2 SYGVKD. This CDR3 comprises 14 residues. The CDR3 loop is CAISNVQGNSPLHF. In DNA, the CDR3 is TGTGCCATCAGTAACGTACAGGGGAATTCACCCCTCCACTTT.

This chain connects TRBV30 to TRBJ2-1; D might be TRBD1 (6 bases). CDR3 size: 15 residues. The germline CDR1 and CDR2 sequences are GTSNPN and SVGIG (reference sequence). V lost 4 bases and J 5 bases, leaving 18 bases between the germline ends. CDR3 nucleotide sequence: TGTGCCTGGACTTTCCAGGGGCTCCAACACAATGAGCAGTTCTTC. Its translation: CAWTFQGLQHNEQFF.

This chain connects TRBV2 to TRBJ2-7; 11 bases line up with TRBD2. The length of the CDR3 is 17 residues. Germline V gives CDR1 SNHLY, CDR2 FYNNEI. The V segment lost 2 bases and the J segment 4 bases; nucleotides outside the gene matches: 10. The DNA for the CDR3 is TGTGCCAGCAGTGAACCCATTGAACTAGCGGGGGAGTACGAGCAGTACTTC. Its translation: CASSEPIELAGEYEQYF.

This sequence joins TRBV29-1 and TRBJ2-7; D is undetermined. Germline V gene lookup returns CDR1 SQVTM and CDR2 ANQGSEA. The CDR3 totals 11 residues. V lost 5 bases and J 5 bases, leaving 10 bases between the germline ends. The CDR3 is CSVPHNNEQYF. CDR3 nucleotides: TGCAGCGTTCCCCACAATAACGAGCAGTACTTC.

The rearrangement links TRBV15 to TRBJ2-2; D unclear. Germline assignment: CDR1 LNHNV and CDR2 YYDKDF (reference sequence). The CDR3 contains 15 residues. Trimming cost V 6 bases and J 3 bases, with 14 bases left between them. The CDR3 DNA follows: TGTGCCACCAGTGGCCAGCGTACCCACACCGGGGAGCTGTTTTTT. Amino acids: CATSGQRTHTGELFF.

The chain joins TRBV2 to TRBJ2-1, with D possibly TRBD2 on 6 matching bases. Germline-derived CDR1 and CDR2 are SNHLY and FYNNEI. The CDR3 totals 11 residues. Deletions cut 4 bases from V and 15 bases from J, with 13 bases between. The CDR3 loop is CASSGPWGVFF. Here the CDR3 DNA reads TGTGCCAGCAGTGGACCCTGGGGGGTGTTCTTC.

V gene TRBV29-1 combines with J gene TRBJ2-1; 10 positions match TRBD1. CDR3 length: 11 amino acids. V dropped 7 bases and J dropped 6; count of bases not matched to a gene: 0. Looked up from germline, CDR1 is SQVTM and CDR2 is ANQGSEA. CDR3 sequence (DNA): TGCAGCGGGGACAGGGGCAATGAGCAGTTCTTC. Protein sequence: CSGDRGNEQFF.

The V and J genes are TRBV9 and TRBJ1-2, with 10 bases identical to TRBD1. V trimming: 4 bases; J trimming: 4 bases; junction bases outside the gene matches: 7. CDR3 length: 15 residues. The germline CDR1 and CDR2 sequences are SGDLS and YYNGEE. The CDR3 region is CASSPWDRGPYGYTF. In DNA, the CDR3 is TGTGCCAGCAGCCCCTGGGACAGGGGTCCCTATGGCTACACCTTC.

The rearrangement joins TRBV29-1 to TRBJ2-7; 9 bases are a match to TRBD1. Germline CDR1 is SQVTM and CDR2 is ANQGSEA. V lost 7 bases, J lost 3 bases, and 10 bases stayed unmatched. This CDR3 comprises 14 residues. The CDR3 nucleotides are TGCAGCGCCAGCCAGGGGACAGGGAACTACGAGCAGTACTTC. Its protein product is CSASQGTGNYEQYF.

The chain uses TRBV12-5 and TRBJ2-1; 9 bases fit TRBD2. CDR3 length: 15 amino acids. The V gene end was trimmed by 1 base and the J gene end by 8 bases; junction bases not matched to a gene: 6. Germline V gives CDR1 LGHNT, CDR2 FRNRAP. CDR3 bases: TGTGCTAGTGGTTTGGGGGCTAGCGGGACATATGAGCAGTTCTTC. Amino acids: CASGLGASGTYEQFF.

The genes are TRBV25-1 and TRBJ1-1; D uncertain. Germline V CDR1 and CDR2: MGHDK, SYGVNS. Trimming cost V 7 bases and J 1 base, with 10 bases left between them. The CDR3 has 13 residues. The CDR3 DNA reads as TGTGCCAGCATTAACAGAAAGAACACTGAAGCTTTCTTT. It specifies CASINRKNTEAFF. Full variable domain (remainder filled in from reference TRBV25-1 and TRBJ1-1): EADIYQTPRYLVIGTGKKITLECSQTMGHDKMYWYQQDPGMELHLIHYSYGVNSTEKGDLSSESTVSRIRTEHFPLTLESARPSHTSQYLCASINRKNTEAFFGQGTRLTVV.

This rearrangement joins TRBV27 to TRBJ1-2; 12 bases map to TRBD1. The V gene's germline CDR1 is MNHEY and CDR2 SMNVEV (reference sequence). This CDR3 spans 15 amino acids. Unmatched junction bases numbered 8, after V lost 5 bases and J lost 7 bases. CDR3 nucleotides: TGTGCCAGCAGTCCCCCCGGGACAGGGGGCTCTGGCTACACCTTC. This translates into CASSPPGTGGSGYTF.

V and J are TRBV6-4 and TRBJ2-2; no clear D gene. Germline V gene data show CDR1 as MRHNA and CDR2 as SNTAGT. The V and J ends lost 3 bases and 4 bases respectively, with 9 bases between them. The CDR3 is made up of 14 amino acids. CDR3 residues: CASSDGSSTGELFF. DNA for the CDR3: TGTGCCAGCAGTGATGGCTCCTCCACCGGGGAGCTGTTTTTT.

The chain couples TRBV6-5 to TRBJ1-6, with TRBD1 matching over 8 bases. From germline, CDR1 is MNHEY and CDR2 SVGAGI. V shed 6 bases, J shed 13 bases, and the junction held 8 bases outside the gene matches. The CDR3 totals 13 residues. The CDR3 here is CASSDRGPLPLHF. CDR3 coding DNA: TGTGCCAGCAGCGACAGGGGTCCGCTGCCCCTCCACTTT.

The chain joins TRBV27 to TRBJ1-6; D ambiguous. Germline V gives CDR1 MNHEY, CDR2 SMNVEV (reference sequence). The CDR3 is 16 amino acids. Trimming pared 1 base from V and 1 base from J, leaving 8 bases between. CDR3 residues: CASSLWSQSYNSPLHF. The CDR3 DNA sequence: TGTGCCAGCAGTTTATGGAGTCAGTCCTATAATTCACCCCTCCACTTT.

This chain uses TRBV2 with TRBJ2-2, with 7 bases matching TRBD1. Germline V CDR1 and CDR2: SNHLY, FYNNEI. The CDR3 covers 15 residues. V shed 5 bases, J shed 4 bases, and the junction held 7 bases outside the gene matches. The CDR3 DNA follows: TGTGCCAGCAGTAACCGGGACAGCTCCACCGGGGAGCTGTTTTTT. Protein sequence: CASSNRDSSTGELFF.

The rearrangement joins TRBV5-1 to TRBJ2-3, with 13 nucleotides matching TRBD2. J gave up 0 bases and V 4 bases, and 5 bases lay outside the gene matches. The CDR3 spans 17 residues. Looked up from germline, CDR1 is SGHRS and CDR2 is YFSETQ. The CDR3 sequence is CASSLGLAGMSTDTQYF. The CDR3 DNA is TGCGCCAGCAGCCTGGGACTAGCGGGAATGAGCACAGATACGCAGTATTTT.

This chain uses TRBV30 with TRBJ1-5, with 10 bases lining up with TRBD1. The CDR3 runs to 16 residues. Germline lookup yields CDR1 GTSNPN and CDR2 SVGIG (reference sequence). J lost 4 bases, V lost 1 base, and 7 bases had no gene match. The CDR3 DNA follows: TGTGCCTGGAGTGCGCCCCCGGGACAGGGGAATCAGCCCCAGCATTTT. This gives the protein CAWSAPPGQGNQPQHF.

J is TRBJ1-1 and V is TRBV5-6; 7 nucleotides align to TRBD1. V shed 0 bases, J shed 0 bases, and the junction held 2 bases outside the gene matches. From germline, CDR1 is SGHDT and CDR2 YYEEEE. The CDR3 is made up of 15 amino acids. CDR3 DNA: TGTGCCAGCAGCTTGGTGGGACAGATGAACACTGAAGCTTTCTTT. Translating gives CASSLVGQMNTEAFF.

The V call is TRBV4-1, the J call TRBJ2-7, with D possibly being TRBD1 (6 bases). Germline V CDR1 and CDR2: MGHRA, YSYEKL. Trimming cost V 5 bases and J 3 bases, with 20 bases left between them. This CDR3 comprises 16 residues. The CDR3 loop is CASSGGSTWGNYEQYF. In DNA, the CDR3 is TGCGCCAGCAGCGGGGGCTCTACCTGGGGGAACTACGAGCAGTACTTC.

In the case of this clone: The junction departs from the called germline gene at one end, perhaps through a read error. This chain connects TRBV30 to TRBJ1-2; no firm D call. There are 8 residues in the CDR3. Germline-derived CDR1 and CDR2 are GTSNPN and SVGIG (reference sequence). CDR3 amino acids: CAWSASDF. The CDR3, as DNA: TGTGCCTGGAGTGCCTCAGACTTC. Full variable domain (missing parts from reference TRBV30 and TRBJ1-2): SQTIHQWPATLVQPVGSPLSLECTVEGTSNPNLYWYRQAAGRGLQLLFYSVGIGQISSEVPQNLSASRPQDRQFILSSKKLLLSDSGFYLCAWSASDFGSGTRLTVV.

J is TRBJ2-7 and V is TRBV5-6, with 9 bases matching TRBD1. The CDR3 extends over 15 amino acids. The germline CDR1 and CDR2 sequences are SGHDT and YYEEEE. The V gene end was trimmed by 2 bases and the J gene end by 1 base; junction bases not matched to a gene: 4. The DNA of the CDR3 is TGTGCCAGCAGCTTTATGGACAGGGGTTCCTACGAGCAGTACTTC. As protein: CASSFMDRGSYEQYF. Together with reference TRBV5-6 and TRBJ2-7, the CDR3 gives the full variable domain: DAGVTQSPTHLIKTRGQQVTLRCSPKSGHDTVSWYQQALGQGPQFIFQYYEEEERQRGNFPDRFSGHQFPNYSSELNVNALLLGDSALYLCASSFMDRGSYEQYFGPGTRLTVT.

The V and J genes are TRBV5-4 and TRBJ1-4; D perhaps matches TRBD1 (5 bases). Germline CDR1 is SGHNT and CDR2 is YYREEE (reference sequence). The CDR3 covers 15 residues. Trimming shortened V by 3 bases and J by 1 base, and 10 bases separated the two germline ends. CDR3 sequence (DNA): TGTGCCAGCAGCTCTGTGGGGGGAACTAATGAAAAACTGTTTTTT. Its translation is CASSSVGGTNEKLFF.

This chain links TRBV4-1 with TRBJ2-7, with D unresolved. This CDR3 has 13 amino acids. Trimming stripped 4 bases from V and 3 bases from J, with 10 bases between. CDR1 and CDR2 (germline): MGHRA, YSYEKL. CDR3 sequence: CASSPTPLYEQYF. For the CDR3, the DNA is TGCGCCAGCAGCCCCACCCCACTCTACGAGCAGTACTTC.

This chain links TRBV5-1 with TRBJ1-1; no reliable D call. V lost 1 base to trimming and J lost 0 bases, with 7 bases between them. Germline V gene lookup returns CDR1 SGHRS and CDR2 YFSETQ. The CDR3 extends over 14 amino acids. The CDR3 coding sequence is TGCGCCAGCAGCTTGAAAACTATGAACACTGAAGCTTTCTTT. It encodes CASSLKTMNTEAFF.

The chain employs TRBV9 and TRBJ1-2, with 7 bases that match TRBD1. Unmatched junction bases numbered 5, after V lost 2 bases and J lost 1 base. The CDR3 is 15 residues long. Germline CDR1 SGDLS, CDR2 YYNGEE. CDR3 protein: CASSVRDSNNYGYTF. CDR3 sequence (DNA): TGTGCCAGCAGCGTTCGGGACAGCAATAACTATGGCTACACCTTC.

The genes are TRBV29-1 and TRBJ2-7, with TRBD1 matching 7 bases. Losses at the gene ends were 4 bases for V and 2 bases for J; bases not matched to a gene: 5. The CDR3 consists of 13 residues. Germline V gene lookup returns CDR1 SQVTM and CDR2 ANQGSEA. DNA of the CDR3: TGCAGCGTTGCTGGACAGGTTGCCTACGAGCAGTACTTC. It translates to CSVAGQVAYEQYF.

Notes on this clone: No DNA is shown, since the ends of the CDR3 on it are uncertain; the CDR3 is the one TCRdb lists. The chain combines TRBV12-5 with TRBJ2-3; the table gives TRBD2 as D, unverified against the DNA. Germline V lookup: CDR1 LGHNT, CDR2 FRNRAP. The CDR3 spans 13 residues, counting both ends. CDR3 sequence: CASGLVAGGALYF.

The chain carries TRBV5-1 and TRBJ1-6; 7 bases line up with TRBD1. From germline, CDR1 is SGHRS and CDR2 YFSETQ. The CDR3 is 16 amino acids. V shed 4 bases and J 0 bases; nucleotides not matched to a gene: 4. CDR3 bases: TGCGCCAGCAGCCAGGACAGGCCCTCCTATAATTCACCCCTCCACTTT. It yields the protein CASSQDRPSYNSPLHF.